Below, 26 T cell receptor beta chains from the same sample are listed, as sequenced in a study of radiation and T cells in renal cell carcinoma. Treatment defined: 15 Gy SBRT to primary tumor, nephrectomy 4 weeks later. The protocol was immunoSEQ multiplex PCR, while the TCRdb copy is restricted to in-frame clones and leaves out a portion. This repertoire shows 15,000 to 20,000 clones, about 54% found once; its top ten account for approximately 12%. The material sequenced was tumor tissue, taken from a patient whose treatment included radiotherapy and nephrectomy. These receptors were obtained from a middle-aged man with renal cell carcinoma.

This chain connects TRBV6-5 to TRBJ2-1, with 9 bases matching TRBD2. Germline V gene sequence: CDR1 MNHEY, CDR2 SVGAGI. J gave up 15 bases and V 6 bases, and 9 bases lay outside the gene matches. The length of the CDR3 is 12 residues. Here the CDR3 reads CASRRPGTSPFF. In nucleotides, the CDR3 is TGTGCCAGCAGACGGCCCGGGACTAGCCCGTTCTTC.

The chain links TRBV19 to TRBJ1-1; tentatively, D is TRBD1 (6 bases). V was pared by 0 bases and J by 4 bases, with 9 bases between. The CDR3 loop spans 14 amino acids. CDR1 and CDR2 (germline): LNHDA, SQIVND (reference sequence). This CDR3 is CASSIDRGGTEAFF. CDR3 coding DNA: TGTGCCAGTAGTATAGACAGGGGAGGCACTGAAGCTTTCTTT.

V and J are TRBV30 and TRBJ2-2; D is tentatively TRBD1 or TRBD2 (6 bases each). Germline V lookup: CDR1 GTSNPN, CDR2 SVGIG (reference sequence). This CDR3 has 14 amino acids. Deletions cut 4 bases from V and 1 base from J, with 10 bases between. This CDR3 reads CAWIGGQNTGELFF. The CDR3 nucleotides are TGTGCCTGGATAGGGGGGCAGAACACCGGGGAGCTGTTTTTT.

V gene TRBV5-1 combines with J gene TRBJ1-2; 8 bases map to TRBD1. V lost 4 bases and J lost 6; bases outside the gene matches: 11. The CDR3 spans 15 residues. In germline, CDR1 is SGHRS, CDR2 YFSETQ. The CDR3 sequence: CASSQGALSTDGYTF. CDR3 nucleotides: TGCGCCAGCAGCCAGGGGGCGCTTTCCACTGATGGCTACACCTTC. Filled out from reference TRBV5-1 and TRBJ1-2, the complete variable domain reads KAGVTQTPRYLIKTRGQQVTLSCSPISGHRSVSWYQQTPGQGLQFLFEYFSETQRNKGNFPGRFSGRQFSNSRSEMNVSTLELGDSALYLCASSQGALSTDGYTFGSGTRLTVV.

The sample holds a few counts of this clone. The rearrangement uses TRBV6-6 and TRBJ1-5, with D uncertain. The CDR3 covers 10 residues. Trimming took 8 bases from V and 13 from J, leaving 12 bases between them. Germline CDR1 and CDR2: MNHNY and SVGAGI (reference sequence). The CDR3 here is CASGPAEQHF. In nucleotides, the CDR3 is TGTGCCAGCGGCCCAGCCGAACAGCATTTT.

The chain links TRBV25-1 to TRBJ2-1; 8 bases are a match to TRBD2. Germline trimming cut 5 bases from V and 8 bases from J; bases unmatched to any gene: 11. The germline V gene encodes CDR1 MGHDK and CDR2 SYGVNS. CDR3 length: 15 residues. This CDR3 is CASSTLAVLGDEQFF. The CDR3 nucleotides are TGTGCCAGCAGTACACTAGCGGTCCTAGGGGATGAGCAGTTCTTC.

This chain connects TRBV19 to TRBJ2-7; 9 bases are a match to TRBD2. V gave up 9 bases and J gave up 5 bases; unmatched junction bases: 11. The CDR3 has 14 residues. The V gene's germline CDR1 is LNHDA and CDR2 SQIVND (reference sequence). CDR3 loop: CARTAGGEKDEQYF. The CDR3 coding sequence is TGTGCCAGAACAGCGGGAGGAGAGAAGGACGAGCAGTACTTC.

The rearrangement joins TRBV18 to TRBJ2-5; TRBD1 is a possible D gene (6 bases). The CDR3 runs 15 residues. Trimming removed 3 bases at V and 5 bases at J, with 16 bases between. In germline, CDR1 is KGHSH, CDR2 LQKENI. CDR3 nucleotides: TGTGCCAGCTCACCCCCAGGACAGTTGGGCGAGACCCAGTACTTC. Its translation: CASSPPGQLGETQYF. Looking up the rest from reference TRBV18 and TRBJ2-5 gives the full variable domain: NAGVMQNPRHLVRRRGQEARLRCSPMKGHSHVYWYRQLPEEGLKFMVYLQKENIIDESGMPKERFSAEFPKEGPSILRIQQVVRGDSAAYFCASSPPGQLGETQYFGPGTRLLVL.

The sample holds one count of this clone. V usage is TRBV7-2 and J usage is TRBJ2-7; D gene ambiguous. CDR3 length: 16 amino acids. Trimming stripped 6 bases from V and 0 bases from J, with 18 bases between. The germline gives CDR1 SGHTA, CDR2 FQGNSA. CDR3: CASRPPLGQSSYEQYF. The CDR3 region has the DNA TGTGCCAGCAGACCCCCTCTAGGGCAAAGCTCCTACGAGCAGTACTTC.

V gene TRBV7-3 combines with J gene TRBJ2-2, with 7 bases lining up with TRBD1. There are 14 residues in the CDR3. Unmatched junction bases numbered 5, after V lost 5 bases and J lost 5 bases. CDR1 is SGHTA and CDR2 is FQGTGA in the germline V gene. The CDR3, as DNA: TGTGCCAGCAGCCCCTTGACAGGGACCGGGGAGCTGTTTTTT. Its translation: CASSPLTGTGELFF.

The chain has TRBV27 and TRBJ2-3, with D perhaps TRBD2 (5 bases). Trimming removed 2 bases at V and 0 bases at J, with 9 bases between. Germline CDR1 and CDR2: MNHEY and SMNVEV (reference sequence). This CDR3 is built from 15 residues. The CDR3 protein is CASSLIALSTDTQYF. DNA of the CDR3: TGTGCCAGCAGTTTAATAGCGCTTAGCACAGATACGCAGTATTTT.

A few counts support this clone. V is TRBV5-4 and J is TRBJ1-4; 10 nucleotides match TRBD1. Germline CDR1 is SGHNT and CDR2 is YYREEE (reference sequence). The CDR3 extends over 15 amino acids. The J segment lost 5 bases and the V segment lost 4 bases, leaving 5 bases of the junction unmatched. This chain's CDR3 is CASSSRQGANEKLFF. The CDR3 DNA follows: TGTGCCAGCAGCAGTCGACAGGGGGCAAATGAAAAACTGTTTTTT.

The J gene is TRBJ1-3, the V gene TRBV5-4, with 7 bases identical to TRBD1. This CDR3 has 17 amino acids. Germline V lookup: CDR1 SGHNT, CDR2 YYREEE (reference sequence). V shed 3 bases and J 0 bases; nucleotides not matched to a gene: 9. The CDR3: CASSSPGTVSSGNTIYF. CDR3 coding DNA: TGTGCCAGCAGCTCACCCGGGACAGTTTCCTCTGGAAACACCATATATTTT.

Comment on this clone: This sample also contains other DNA sequences that code for the same CDR3. V usage is TRBV6-5 and J usage is TRBJ1-3, with D hard to call. This CDR3 has 14 amino acids. The germline V gene has CDR1 MNHEY and CDR2 SVGAGI. V gave up 6 bases and J gave up 0 bases, with 9 bases separating them. CDR3 loop: CASSLLSSGNTIYF. The DNA for the CDR3 is TGTGCCAGCAGCCTACTGAGCTCTGGAAACACCATATATTTT.

The rearrangement joins TRBV13 to TRBJ2-7, with D possibly called TRBD1 or TRBD2 (5 bases each). Per the germline V gene, CDR1 is PRHDT and CDR2 is FYEKMQ (reference sequence). The CDR3 loop spans 15 amino acids. V dropped 6 bases and J dropped 0 bases, with 15 bases sitting between them. CDR3 nucleotides: TGTGCCAGCAGATCCGGGACGGCGAGCTCCTACGAGCAGTACTTC. This translates into CASRSGTASSYEQYF.

The V call is TRBV5-1, the J call TRBJ2-1, with 7 nucleotides matching TRBD2. V was clipped by 2 bases and J by 0 bases; unmatched bases: 2. The length of the CDR3 is 15 residues. Per the germline V gene, CDR1 is SGHRS and CDR2 is YFSETQ. The CDR3 protein is CASSFRDYSYNEQFF. The CDR3 DNA reads TGCGCCAGCAGCTTCCGGGACTACTCCTACAATGAGCAGTTCTTC. The entire variable domain, with the rest obtained from reference TRBV5-1 and TRBJ2-1, is as follows: KAGVTQTPRYLIKTRGQQVTLSCSPISGHRSVSWYQQTPGQGLQFLFEYFSETQRNKGNFPGRFSGRQFSNSRSEMNVSTLELGDSALYLCASSFRDYSYNEQFFGPGTRLTVL.

Of note for this clone: Within the sample, other DNA sequences also encode this same CDR3. J is TRBJ1-1 and V is TRBV6-5; maybe TRBD1 (5 bases). CDR3 size: 11 residues. With 7 bases removed from V and 5 bases from J, the gap between germline ends came to 8 bases. Germline lookup yields CDR1 MNHEY and CDR2 SVGAGI. CDR3 bases: TGTGCCAGCACCGGACATACTGAAGCTTTCTTT. It yields the protein CASTGHTEAFF.

The V gene is TRBV6-5, the J gene TRBJ2-7, with a tentative D call TRBD2 (5 bases). The germline V gene has CDR1 MNHEY and CDR2 SVGAGI. Deletions cut 5 bases from V and 3 bases from J, with 8 bases between. The CDR3 is 12 residues long. CDR3 nucleotides: TGTGCCAGCAGTGCAGGAGGCTACGAGCAGTACTTC. It encodes CASSAGGYEQYF.

The rearrangement joins TRBV10-2 to TRBJ2-7, with TRBD2 matching 10 bases. The CDR3 loop spans 14 amino acids. Germline loops: CDR1 WSHSY, CDR2 SAAADI. With V trimmed by 8 bases and J by 5 bases, 9 bases remained unmatched. The CDR3 reads CASLAGDALDEQYF. In DNA, the CDR3 is TGCGCCAGCCTAGCGGGAGACGCACTCGACGAGCAGTACTTC.

This clone was counted between two and nine times. CDR3 in DNA: TGTGCCAGCAGCATGGGACCGAAAGTTAGTGAGCAGTTCTTC. Translation gives CASSMGPKVSEQFF. The gene calls are TRBV7-8 and TRBJ2-1, with D perhaps TRBD1 or TRBD2 (5 bases each). V gave up 5 bases and J gave up 9 bases, with 17 bases separating them. This CDR3 is built from 14 residues. Germline V gene data show CDR1 as SGHVS and CDR2 as FQNEAQ.

By share, this clone counts as medium-sized. V usage is TRBV15 and J usage is TRBJ2-7; no reliable D call. This CDR3 contains 13 residues. Trimming removed 0 bases from V and 3 bases from J, with 6 bases in between. CDR1 and CDR2 (germline): LNHNV, YYDKDF (reference sequence). For the CDR3, the DNA is TGTGCCACCAGCAGAGAGTTGCACTACGAGCAGTACTTC. It specifies CATSRELHYEQYF.

This clone was seen a few times. The chain combines TRBV6-1 with TRBJ1-1; D is ambiguous. V dropped 0 bases and J dropped 11 bases, with 10 bases sitting between them. This CDR3 spans 12 amino acids. In germline, CDR1 is MNHNS, CDR2 SASEGT. The CDR3 spells CASSEAVPSAFF. Here the CDR3 DNA reads TGTGCCAGCAGTGAAGCGGTACCCTCCGCTTTCTTT.

This chain links TRBV23-1 with TRBJ1-6; 7 positions agree with TRBD1. TRBV23-1 is marked as an open reading frame, function uncertain. The CDR3 has 15 residues. V shed 4 bases and J 5 bases; nucleotides not matched to a gene: 5. DNA of the CDR3: TGCGCCAGCAGTCTGACAGGGCAGAATAATTCACCCCTCCACTTT. Protein sequence: CASSLTGQNNSPLHF.

This clone was observed a single time. The CDR3 sequence is CASSLGSAGLAKNIQYF. In DNA form, the CDR3 reads TGTGCCAGCAGCCTAGGATCGGCGGGACTAGCCAAAAACATTCAGTACTTC. V gene TRBV7-8 combines with J gene TRBJ2-4; TRBD2 is a possible D gene (6 bases). Trimming cost V 5 bases and J 0 bases, with 17 bases left between them. Germline values: CDR1 SGHVS, CDR2 FQNEAQ. The CDR3 totals 17 residues. Full variable domain (outside the CDR3, taken from reference TRBV7-8 and TRBJ2-4): GAGVSQSPRYKVAKRGQDVALRCDPISGHVSLFWYQQALGQGPEFLTYFQNEAQLDKSGLPSDRFFAERPEGSVSTLKIQRTQQEDSAVYLCASSLGSAGLAKNIQYFGAGTRLSVL.

The V and J genes are TRBV5-4 and TRBJ2-1, with D perhaps assigned TRBD1 or TRBD2 (6 bases each). The length of the CDR3 is 14 residues. Germline V gene lookup returns CDR1 SGHNT and CDR2 YYREEE (reference sequence). The V gene lost 6 bases and the J gene lost 5 bases, with 15 bases spanning the gap. The DNA for the CDR3 is TGTGCCAGCAACCCGGGGGCTCATAACAATGAGCAGTTCTTC. Residues: CASNPGAHNNEQFF.

This chain links TRBV9 with TRBJ2-3, with D perhaps being TRBD1 or TRBD2 (5 bases each). The CDR3 contains 16 residues. CDR1 is SGDLS and CDR2 is YYNGEE in the germline V gene. Trimming stripped 3 bases from V and 1 base from J, with 15 bases between. The CDR3 protein is CASSATGTPGTDTQYF. The CDR3 DNA reads as TGTGCCAGCAGCGCCACCGGGACCCCAGGCACAGATACGCAGTATTTT.